The T cell receptor (beta chain) described here comes from a study of cytomegalovirus exposure and HLA in healthy donors. Notes on this clone: Its specificity is not known.

Study-level findings and limits: Earlier results showed most TCR beta V segments being productive about 87% or about 30% of the time. A list of roughly 180 TCR beta chains associated with cytomegalovirus was given.

PCR primers comprised 60 Vbeta and 13 Jbeta primers. TCRdb's table, derived via immunoSEQ multiplex PCR, lists solely in-frame clones and lacks some. The profile shows about 77,000 clones, over 70% of them singletons. The receptor was derived from a woman aged 40 to 50 in good health and CMV-seronegative. Sequencing used PBMCs.

As DNA, the CDR3 is TGTGCCAGCAGTCCGAATATCAATGGGCTAGACAGACGATTTTGGTCCCAAGAGACCCAGTACTTC. Protein: CASSPNINGLDRRFWSQETQYF. The chain uses TRBV2 and TRBJ2-5, with D possibly TRBD1 on 5 matching bases. V lost 5 bases and J lost 1, with 35 bases in between. The germline gives CDR1 SNHLY, CDR2 FYNNEI. This CDR3 has 22 residues.